This T cell receptor beta chain comes out of a study of CD8+CD57+ T cells in acquired aplastic anemia. CD8+CD57+ cell expansion, shown by flow cytometry, had occurred in the patients selected for sequencing. Genomic DNA acted as the template from which TCR beta VDJ combination and CDR3 sequence profiling were carried out. TCRdb called the reads again in MiXCR, with one record for every CDR3 protein. The sample lists roughly 250,000 distinct CDR3 sequences, approximately 45% occurring once. Findings and limits, study-wide: Roughly 27 shared CD8+ CDR3s appeared highly expressed within patients' immunodominant clones. Controls and patients did not differ significantly in CD8+ Simpson's diversity.

Remarks on this clonotype: Its antigen is not known.

This receptor was obtained from a human donor with aplastic anemia. Sequences were obtained from sorted CD4+, CD8+, or CD8+CD57+ T cells (not recorded which) from PBMCs.

The chain's CDR3 is CASSFFGVQAFF. The CDR3 region has the DNA TGTGCCAGCAGCTTCTTCGGGGTGCAAGCTTTCTTT. The chain recombines TRBV7-9 with TRBJ1-1; no clear D gene. Germline CDR1 reads SEHNR; CDR2 reads FQNEAQ (reference sequence). This CDR3 is built from 12 residues. V shed 3 bases and J shed 9 bases, with 11 bases lying between them.